These T cell receptor beta chains were read from a single sample in a study of Ad26.COV2.S vaccination and SARS-CoV-2 variants. Sequenced by immunoSEQ multiplex PCR; TCRdb stores in-frame clones only, minus some. This sample yields about 440,000 clones, of which roughly 91% are seen a single time; around 4.5% belongs to the top ten. The input for sequencing was peripheral blood, taken in a trial of Ad26.COV2.S vaccine versus placebo. The receptors derive from a person aged 18 to 59 who received the Ad26.COV2.S COVID-19 vaccine or a placebo. Both conserved end residues are part of each CDR3. D genes are given only for firm matches. Size is omitted from some rows. Given values are once, few, many or a class for expanded clones.

J gene: TRBJ2-7; clone size: NA; D gene: TRBD1; V gene: TRBV25-1; CDR3 DNA: TGTGCCAGCAGTGGTGGGAAGACCGGGACAGGGGGCATTTACGAGCAGTACTTC; CDR3 protein: CASSGGKTGTGGIYEQYF
J gene: TRBJ2-7; clone size: NA; D gene: NA; V gene: TRBV28; CDR3 DNA: TGTGCCAGCAGTTTGTCAGCGTCCTCCTACGAGCAGTACTTC; CDR3 protein: CASSLSASSYEQYF
J gene: TRBJ2-4; clone size: NA; D gene: NA; V gene: TRBV20-1; CDR3 DNA: TGCAGTGCTTATAAAAACATTCAGTACTTC; CDR3 protein: CSAYKNIQYF
J gene: TRBJ2-2; clone size: NA; D gene: TRBD1; V gene: TRBV2; CDR3 DNA: TGTGCCAGCAGTGAGGCAGGGGGAAACACCGGGGAGCTGTTTTTT; CDR3 protein: CASSEAGGNTGELFF
J gene: TRBJ1-1; clone size: once; D gene: TRBD1; V gene: TRBV12-5; CDR3 DNA: TGTGCTAGTGGTTTCGACAGGGGCACTGAAGCTTTCTTT; CDR3 protein: CASGFDRGTEAFF
J gene: TRBJ2-7; clone size: NA; D gene: TRBD2; V gene: TRBV6-2/TRBV6-3; CDR3 DNA: TGTGCCAGCAGTTACGGGGAGGGAACCTACGAGCAGTACTTC; CDR3 protein: CASSYGEGTYEQYF
J gene: TRBJ2-7; clone size: NA; D gene: NA; V gene: TRBV12-3/TRBV12-4; CDR3 DNA: TGTGCCAGCGGGGGGAGAGTCGAGCAGTACTTC; CDR3 protein: CASGGRVEQYF
J gene: TRBJ1-1; clone size: NA; D gene: NA; V gene: TRBV27; CDR3 DNA: TGTGCCAGCAGTCACGGGACGCTGAACACTGAAGCTTTCTTT; CDR3 protein: CASSHGTLNTEAFF
J gene: TRBJ2-2; clone size: once; D gene: NA; V gene: TRBV5-1; CDR3 DNA: TGCGCCAGCAGCTTGGATAGGAGCCCGCGTGACACCGGGGAGCTGTTTTTT; CDR3 protein: CASSLDRSPRDTGELFF
J gene: TRBJ1-6; clone size: NA; D gene: NA; V gene: TRBV7-2; CDR3 DNA: TGTGCCAGCAGCTCCAACGGGTCACCCCTCCACTTT; CDR3 protein: CASSSNGSPLHF
J gene: TRBJ1-3; clone size: once; D gene: NA; V gene: TRBV30; CDR3 DNA: TGTGCCTGGAGCCCTTCGAGGGGAAACTTTGGAAACACCATATATTTT; CDR3 protein: CAWSPSRGNFGNTIYF
J gene: TRBJ1-3; clone size: once; D gene: NA; V gene: TRBV6-5; CDR3 DNA: TGTGCCAGTAGTTTAGCGGGGTCCGGAAACACCATATATTTT; CDR3 protein: CASSLAGSGNTIYF
J gene: TRBJ1-2; clone size: NA; D gene: TRBD1; V gene: TRBV5-4; CDR3 DNA: TGTGCCAGCAGCTTCCAGGGGGCGGACTATGGCTACACCTTC; CDR3 protein: CASSFQGADYGYTF
J gene: TRBJ1-5; clone size: NA; D gene: NA; V gene: TRBV2; CDR3 DNA: TGTGCCAGCAAGGGGTTGGAGAATCAGCCCCAGCATTTT; CDR3 protein: CASKGLENQPQHF
J gene: TRBJ2-7; clone size: NA; D gene: TRBD1; V gene: TRBV7-9; CDR3 DNA: TGTGCCAGCAGCCGCAGACAGGGTAGTTTCCACGAGCAGTACTTC; CDR3 protein: CASSRRQGSFHEQYF
J gene: TRBJ2-1; clone size: NA; D gene: NA; V gene: TRBV5-1; CDR3 DNA: TGCGCCAGCAGCCCTACCCTCGAGGGGCGAGAGCAGTTCTTC; CDR3 protein: CASSPTLEGREQFF
J gene: TRBJ1-1; clone size: NA; D gene: TRBD1; V gene: TRBV10-1; CDR3 DNA: TGCGCCAGCAGTCAGTTTGACAGGGGAAGGACTGAAGCTTTCTTT; CDR3 protein: CASSQFDRGRTEAFF
J gene: TRBJ2-3; clone size: NA; D gene: NA; V gene: TRBV2; CDR3 DNA: TGTGCCAGCAGGGAAGCCGTGGGGGGCGGGACAGATACGCAGTATTTT; CDR3 protein: CASREAVGGGTDTQYF
J gene: TRBJ2-1; clone size: NA; D gene: NA; V gene: TRBV9; CDR3 DNA: TGTGCCAGCAGCGTAGGTGGCGGCTCCTACAATGAGCAGTTCTTC; CDR3 protein: CASSVGGGSYNEQFF
J gene: TRBJ1-4; clone size: NA; D gene: TRBD1; V gene: TRBV3-1/TRBV3-2; CDR3 DNA: TGTGCCAGCAGCCCTGACAGGGGCACTAATGAAAAACTGTTTTTT; CDR3 protein: CASSPDRGTNEKLFF
J gene: TRBJ1-2; clone size: NA; D gene: TRBD1; V gene: TRBV7-9; CDR3 DNA: TGTGCCATCCAGGGGGCGGACTATGGCTACACCTTC; CDR3 protein: CAIQGADYGYTF
J gene: TRBJ1-3; clone size: NA; D gene: NA; V gene: TRBV9; CDR3 DNA: TGTGCCAGCAGCGTAGTCCAGGGGCCCGTTTTAGGTGGAAACACCATATATTTT; CDR3 protein: CASSVVQGPVLGGNTIYF
J gene: TRBJ1-6; clone size: many; D gene: NA; V gene: TRBV19; CDR3 DNA: TGTGCCAGTAGTCGTCTTAATTCACCCCTCCACTTT; CDR3 protein: CASSRLNSPLHF
J gene: TRBJ1-1; clone size: NA; D gene: TRBD1; V gene: TRBV7-2; CDR3 DNA: TGTGCCAGCAGCAAGTACCCCGGGACAGGACAATCCGGGGCTTTCTTT; CDR3 protein: CASSKYPGTGQSGAFF
J gene: TRBJ1-1; clone size: NA; D gene: TRBD1; V gene: TRBV7-8; CDR3 DNA: TGTGCCAGCAGCCACACAGGGGGTCTAATGAACACTGAAGCTTTCTTT; CDR3 protein: CASSHTGGLMNTEAFF
J gene: TRBJ1-5; clone size: once; D gene: NA; V gene: TRBV19; CDR3 DNA: TGTGCCAGTAGTATAGGGGCAGATGGCGGCAATCAGCCCCAGCATTTT; CDR3 protein: CASSIGADGGNQPQHF
J gene: TRBJ2-7; clone size: NA; D gene: NA; V gene: TRBV5-1; CDR3 DNA: TGCGCCAGCAGCTTGGGTGTGGGCTACGAGCAGTACTTC; CDR3 protein: CASSLGVGYEQYF
J gene: TRBJ2-7; clone size: NA; D gene: TRBD1; V gene: TRBV11-2; CDR3 DNA: TGTGCCAGCAGCCCGGGACAGGGGGCTCACTACGAGCAGTACTTC; CDR3 protein: CASSPGQGAHYEQYF
J gene: TRBJ1-5; clone size: NA; D gene: NA; V gene: TRBV18; CDR3 DNA: TGTGCCAGCTCACCTTTGGGGGATGGCAATCAGCCCCAGCATTTT; CDR3 protein: CASSPLGDGNQPQHF
J gene: TRBJ2-5; clone size: NA; D gene: TRBD2; V gene: TRBV4-3; CDR3 DNA: TGCGCCAGCAGCCCGGGACTAGCGGGAGCGGTGGAAGAGACCCAGTACTTC; CDR3 protein: CASSPGLAGAVEETQYF
J gene: TRBJ2-2; clone size: once; D gene: TRBD2; V gene: TRBV28; CDR3 DNA: TGTGCCAGCAGTTTAAGTCGAGGACTAGCGGAGAACACCGGGGAGCTGTTTTTT; CDR3 protein: CASSLSRGLAENTGELFF
J gene: TRBJ2-2; clone size: NA; D gene: NA; V gene: TRBV28; CDR3 DNA: TGTGCCAGCAGTGTGACAGCTAACACCGGGGAGCTGTTTTTT; CDR3 protein: CASSVTANTGELFF
J gene: TRBJ2-1; clone size: NA; D gene: NA; V gene: TRBV6-5; CDR3 DNA: TGTGCCAGCGCGAAACAGCTCAATGAGCAGTTCTTC; CDR3 protein: CASAKQLNEQFF
J gene: TRBJ2-3; clone size: NA; D gene: NA; V gene: TRBV7-8; CDR3 DNA: TGTGCCAGCAGCTACAAGCGGCTCAGCACAGATACGCAGTATTTT; CDR3 protein: CASSYKRLSTDTQYF
J gene: TRBJ2-3; clone size: NA; D gene: NA; V gene: TRBV25-1; CDR3 DNA: TGTGCCAGCACAGAAGAAAGCAACACAGATACGCAGTATTTT; CDR3 protein: CASTEESNTDTQYF
J gene: TRBJ2-1; clone size: NA; D gene: TRBD2; V gene: TRBV7-9; CDR3 DNA: TGTGCCAGCAGCTTTCGACCCGGGGGGGACAATGAGCAGTTCTTC; CDR3 protein: CASSFRPGGDNEQFF
J gene: TRBJ2-2; clone size: NA; D gene: NA; V gene: TRBV11-2; CDR3 DNA: TGTGCCAGCAGGACCCTCAGGCCGAACACCGGGGAGCTGTTTTTT; CDR3 protein: CASRTLRPNTGELFF
J gene: TRBJ2-5; clone size: NA; D gene: TRBD2; V gene: TRBV29-1; CDR3 DNA: TGCAGCGTTGATGTGGTGGGGCTGACAGCGACACTAGCGGGCGGGGAGACCCAGTACTTC; CDR3 protein: CSVDVVGLTATLAGGETQYF
J gene: TRBJ2-7; clone size: NA; D gene: NA; V gene: TRBV9; CDR3 DNA: TGTGCCAGCAGCGTTGGACTGGACCCTTCCTCTTACGAGCAGTACTTC; CDR3 protein: CASSVGLDPSSYEQYF
J gene: TRBJ1-3; clone size: NA; D gene: NA; V gene: TRBV19; CDR3 DNA: TGTGCCAGTAGTATTTCGGGGTTCGGAAACACCATATATTTT; CDR3 protein: CASSISGFGNTIYF
J gene: TRBJ2-3; clone size: NA; D gene: NA; V gene: TRBV9; CDR3 DNA: TGTGCCAGCAGCGTACTGGGAGAGGTCACAGATACGCAGTATTTT; CDR3 protein: CASSVLGEVTDTQYF
J gene: TRBJ2-3; clone size: NA; D gene: TRBD2; V gene: TRBV7-2; CDR3 DNA: TGTGCCAGCAGCTTTAGCGGGTACTCAGATACGCAGTATTTT; CDR3 protein: CASSFSGYSDTQYF
J gene: TRBJ1-1; clone size: NA; D gene: NA; V gene: TRBV7-9; CDR3 DNA: TGTGCCAGCAGCTTAGTGCCTGGACAGTACGACACTGAAGCTTTCTTT; CDR3 protein: CASSLVPGQYDTEAFF
J gene: TRBJ2-1; clone size: NA; D gene: NA; V gene: TRBV28; CDR3 DNA: TGTGCCAGCAGTGTGGGACTGTACAATGAGCAGTTCTTC; CDR3 protein: CASSVGLYNEQFF
J gene: TRBJ1-6; clone size: NA; D gene: NA; V gene: TRBV15; CDR3 DNA: TGTGCCACCAGCCCCTCCGGAACAAGCCTATTTTATAATTCACCCCTCCACTTT; CDR3 protein: CATSPSGTSLFYNSPLHF